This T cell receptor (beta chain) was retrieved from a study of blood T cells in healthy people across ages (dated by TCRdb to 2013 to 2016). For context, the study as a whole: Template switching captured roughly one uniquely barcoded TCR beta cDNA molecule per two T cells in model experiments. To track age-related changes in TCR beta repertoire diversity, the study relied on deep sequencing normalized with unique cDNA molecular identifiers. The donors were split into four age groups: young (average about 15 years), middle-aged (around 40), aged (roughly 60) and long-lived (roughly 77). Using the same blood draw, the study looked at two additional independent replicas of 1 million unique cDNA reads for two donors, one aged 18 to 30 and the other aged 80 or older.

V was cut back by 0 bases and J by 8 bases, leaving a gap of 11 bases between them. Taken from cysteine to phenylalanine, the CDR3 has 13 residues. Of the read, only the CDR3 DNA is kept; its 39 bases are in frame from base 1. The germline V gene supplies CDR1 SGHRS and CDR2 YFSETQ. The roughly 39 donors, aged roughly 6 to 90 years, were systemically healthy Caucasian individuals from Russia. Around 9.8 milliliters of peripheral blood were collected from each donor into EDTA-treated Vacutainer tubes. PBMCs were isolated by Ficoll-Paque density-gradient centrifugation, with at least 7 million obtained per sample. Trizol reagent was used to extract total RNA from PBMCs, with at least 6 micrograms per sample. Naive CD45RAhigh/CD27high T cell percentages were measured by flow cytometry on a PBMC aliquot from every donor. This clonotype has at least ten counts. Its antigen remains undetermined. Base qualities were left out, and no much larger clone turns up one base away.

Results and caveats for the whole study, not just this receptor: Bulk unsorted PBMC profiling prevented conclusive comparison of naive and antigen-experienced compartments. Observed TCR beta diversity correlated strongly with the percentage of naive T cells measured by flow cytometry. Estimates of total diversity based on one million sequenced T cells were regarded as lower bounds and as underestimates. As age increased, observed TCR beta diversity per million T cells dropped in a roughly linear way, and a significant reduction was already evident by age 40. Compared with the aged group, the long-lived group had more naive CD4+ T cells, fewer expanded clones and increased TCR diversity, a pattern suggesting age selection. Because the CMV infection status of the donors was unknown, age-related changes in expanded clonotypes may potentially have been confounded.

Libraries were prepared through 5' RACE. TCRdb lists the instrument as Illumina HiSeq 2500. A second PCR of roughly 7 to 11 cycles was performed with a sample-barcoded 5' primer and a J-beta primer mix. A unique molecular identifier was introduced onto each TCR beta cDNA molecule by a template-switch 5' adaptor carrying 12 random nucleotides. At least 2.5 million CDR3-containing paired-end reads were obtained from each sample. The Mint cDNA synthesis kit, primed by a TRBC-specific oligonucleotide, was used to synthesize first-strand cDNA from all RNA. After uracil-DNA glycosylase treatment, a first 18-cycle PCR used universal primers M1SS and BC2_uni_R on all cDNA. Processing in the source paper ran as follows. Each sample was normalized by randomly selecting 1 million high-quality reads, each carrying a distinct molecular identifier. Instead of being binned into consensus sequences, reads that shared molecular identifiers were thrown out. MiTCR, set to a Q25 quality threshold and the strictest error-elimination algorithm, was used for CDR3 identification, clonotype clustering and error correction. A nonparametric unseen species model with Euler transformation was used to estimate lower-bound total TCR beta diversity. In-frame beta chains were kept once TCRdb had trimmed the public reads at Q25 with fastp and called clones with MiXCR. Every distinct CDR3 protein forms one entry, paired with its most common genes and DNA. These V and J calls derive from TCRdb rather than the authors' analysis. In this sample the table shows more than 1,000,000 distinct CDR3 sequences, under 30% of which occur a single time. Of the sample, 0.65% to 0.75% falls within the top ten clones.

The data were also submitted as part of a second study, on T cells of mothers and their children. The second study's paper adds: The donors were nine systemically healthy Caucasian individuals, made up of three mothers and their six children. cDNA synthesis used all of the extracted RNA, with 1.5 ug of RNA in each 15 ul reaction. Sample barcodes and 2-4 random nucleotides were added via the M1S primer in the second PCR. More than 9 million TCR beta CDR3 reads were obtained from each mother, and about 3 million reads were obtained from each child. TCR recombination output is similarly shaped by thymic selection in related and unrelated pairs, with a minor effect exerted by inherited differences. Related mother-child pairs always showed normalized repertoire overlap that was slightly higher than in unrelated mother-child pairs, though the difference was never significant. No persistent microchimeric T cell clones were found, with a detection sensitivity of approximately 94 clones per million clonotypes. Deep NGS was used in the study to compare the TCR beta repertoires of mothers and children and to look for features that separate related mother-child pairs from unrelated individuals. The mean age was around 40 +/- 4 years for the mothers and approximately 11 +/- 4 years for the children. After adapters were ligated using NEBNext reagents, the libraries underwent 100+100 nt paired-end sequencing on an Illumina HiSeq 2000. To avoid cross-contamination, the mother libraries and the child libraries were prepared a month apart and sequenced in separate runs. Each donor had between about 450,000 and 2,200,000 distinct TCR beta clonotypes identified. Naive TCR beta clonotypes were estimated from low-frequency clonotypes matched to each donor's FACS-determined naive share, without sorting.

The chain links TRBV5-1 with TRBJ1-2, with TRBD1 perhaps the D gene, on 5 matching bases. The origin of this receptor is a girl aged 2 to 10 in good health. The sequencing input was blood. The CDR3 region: CASSLGGADGYTF. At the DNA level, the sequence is TGCGCCAGCAGCTTGGGCGGGGCAGACGGCTACACCTTC.